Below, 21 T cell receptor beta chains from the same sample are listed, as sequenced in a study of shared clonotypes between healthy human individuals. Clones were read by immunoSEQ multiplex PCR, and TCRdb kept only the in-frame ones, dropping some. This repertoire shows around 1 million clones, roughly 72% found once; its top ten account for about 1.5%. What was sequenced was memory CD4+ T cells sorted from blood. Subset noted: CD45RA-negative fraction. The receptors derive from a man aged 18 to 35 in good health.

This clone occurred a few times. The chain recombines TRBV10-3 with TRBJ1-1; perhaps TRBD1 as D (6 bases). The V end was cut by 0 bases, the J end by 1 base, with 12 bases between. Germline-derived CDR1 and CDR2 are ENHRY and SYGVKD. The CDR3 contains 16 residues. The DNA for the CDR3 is TGTGCCATCAGTGAGTCGAAGGGGGGGTGGAACACTGAAGCTTTCTTT. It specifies CAISESKGGWNTEAFF.

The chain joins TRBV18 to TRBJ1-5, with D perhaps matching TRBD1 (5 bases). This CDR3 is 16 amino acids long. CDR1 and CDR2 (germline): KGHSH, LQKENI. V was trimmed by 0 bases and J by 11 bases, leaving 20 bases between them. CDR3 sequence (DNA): TGTGCCAGCTCACCACCGTCGACGCCTCGGGGGGTGGCCCAGCATTTT. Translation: CASSPPSTPRGVAQHF.

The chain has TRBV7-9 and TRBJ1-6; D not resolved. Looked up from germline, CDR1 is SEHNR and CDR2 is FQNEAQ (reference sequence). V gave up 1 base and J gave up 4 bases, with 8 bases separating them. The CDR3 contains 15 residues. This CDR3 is CASSLGPDYNSPLHF. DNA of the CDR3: TGTGCCAGCAGCTTAGGACCCGATTATAATTCACCCCTCCACTTT.

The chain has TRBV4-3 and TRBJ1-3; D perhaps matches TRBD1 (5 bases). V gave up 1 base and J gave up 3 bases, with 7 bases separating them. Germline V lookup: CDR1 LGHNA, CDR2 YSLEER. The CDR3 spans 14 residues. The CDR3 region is CASSQAGNGNTIYF. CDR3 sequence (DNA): TGCGCCAGCAGCCAAGCAGGGAATGGAAACACCATATATTTT.

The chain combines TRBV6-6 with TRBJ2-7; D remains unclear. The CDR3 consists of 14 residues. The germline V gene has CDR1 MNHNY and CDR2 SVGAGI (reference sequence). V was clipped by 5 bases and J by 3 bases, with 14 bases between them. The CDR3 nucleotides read TGTGCCAGCAGTCCCACGCTGGGGAACTACGAGCAGTACTTC. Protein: CASSPTLGNYEQYF.

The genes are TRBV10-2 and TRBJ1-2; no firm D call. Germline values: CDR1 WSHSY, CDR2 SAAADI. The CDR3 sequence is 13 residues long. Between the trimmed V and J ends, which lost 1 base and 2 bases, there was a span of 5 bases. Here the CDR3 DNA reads TGCGCCAGCAGTGAGTTGGCCAACTATGGCTACACCTTC. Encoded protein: CASSELANYGYTF.

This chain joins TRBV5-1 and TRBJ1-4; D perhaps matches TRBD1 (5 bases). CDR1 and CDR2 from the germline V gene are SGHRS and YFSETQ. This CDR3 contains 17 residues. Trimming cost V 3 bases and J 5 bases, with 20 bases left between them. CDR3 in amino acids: CASSYGGSTLQNEKLFF. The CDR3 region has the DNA TGCGCCAGCAGCTACGGGGGGTCGACCCTCCAGAATGAAAAACTGTTTTTT.

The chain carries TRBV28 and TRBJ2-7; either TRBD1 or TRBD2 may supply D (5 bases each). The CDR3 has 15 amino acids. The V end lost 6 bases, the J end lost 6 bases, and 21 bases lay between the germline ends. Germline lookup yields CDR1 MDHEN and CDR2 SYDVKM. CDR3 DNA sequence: TGTGCCAGCAGCAAAGCCGGCCAGGGCGCGGGCGAGCAGTACTTC. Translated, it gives CASSKAGQGAGEQYF.

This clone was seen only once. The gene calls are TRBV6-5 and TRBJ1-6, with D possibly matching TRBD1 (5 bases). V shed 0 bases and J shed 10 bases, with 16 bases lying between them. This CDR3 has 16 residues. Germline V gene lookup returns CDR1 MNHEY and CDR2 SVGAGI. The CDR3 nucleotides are TGTGCCAGCAGTTACTCGAGGTATGGGGGGGTCTCACCCCTCCACTTT. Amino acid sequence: CASSYSRYGGVSPLHF.

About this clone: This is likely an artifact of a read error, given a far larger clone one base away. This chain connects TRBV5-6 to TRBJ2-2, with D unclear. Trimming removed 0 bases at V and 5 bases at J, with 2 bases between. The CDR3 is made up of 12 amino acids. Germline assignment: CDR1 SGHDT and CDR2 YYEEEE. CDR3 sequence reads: CASSLETGELFF. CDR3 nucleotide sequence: TGTGCCAGCAGCTTGGAGACCGGGGAGCTGTTTTTT.

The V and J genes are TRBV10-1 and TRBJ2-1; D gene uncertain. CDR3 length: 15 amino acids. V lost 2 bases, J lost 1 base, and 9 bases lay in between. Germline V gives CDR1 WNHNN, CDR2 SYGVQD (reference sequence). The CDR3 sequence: CASSEKLGSYNEQFF. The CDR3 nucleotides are TGCGCCAGCAGTGAGAAGCTAGGATCCTACAATGAGCAGTTCTTC.

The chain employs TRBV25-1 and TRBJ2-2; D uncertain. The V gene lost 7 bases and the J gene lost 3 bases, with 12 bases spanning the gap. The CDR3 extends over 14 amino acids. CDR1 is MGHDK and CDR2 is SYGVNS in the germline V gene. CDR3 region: CASKGNSYTGELFF. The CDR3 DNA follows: TGTGCCAGCAAGGGAAACTCTTACACCGGGGAGCTGTTTTTT.

CDR3 loop: CASSIGTGGYGYTF. The DNA of the CDR3 is TGTGCCAGTAGTATAGGGACAGGGGGCTATGGCTACACCTTC. The V and J genes are TRBV19 and TRBJ1-2; 10 bases are shared with TRBD1. Germline values: CDR1 LNHDA, CDR2 SQIVND (reference sequence). This CDR3 has 14 amino acids. V was clipped by 1 base and J by 4 bases; unmatched bases: 0.

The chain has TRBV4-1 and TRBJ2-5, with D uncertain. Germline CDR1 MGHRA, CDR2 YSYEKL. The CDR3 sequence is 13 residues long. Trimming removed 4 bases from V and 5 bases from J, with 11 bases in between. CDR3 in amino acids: CASSLISFETQYF. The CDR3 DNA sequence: TGCGCCAGCAGCCTGATCAGCTTTGAGACCCAGTACTTC.

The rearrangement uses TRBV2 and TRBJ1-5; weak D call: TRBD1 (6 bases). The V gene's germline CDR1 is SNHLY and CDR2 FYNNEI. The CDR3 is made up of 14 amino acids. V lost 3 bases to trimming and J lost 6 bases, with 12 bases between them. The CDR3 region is CASSDSGAGQPQHF. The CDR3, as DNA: TGTGCCAGCAGTGACTCGGGGGCGGGTCAGCCCCAGCATTTT.

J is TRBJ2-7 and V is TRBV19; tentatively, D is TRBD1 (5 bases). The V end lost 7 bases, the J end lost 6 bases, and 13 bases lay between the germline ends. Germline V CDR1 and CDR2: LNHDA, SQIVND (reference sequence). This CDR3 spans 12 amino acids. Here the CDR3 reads CASTGSWGEQYF. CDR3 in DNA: TGTGCCAGTACAGGGTCTTGGGGCGAGCAGTACTTC.

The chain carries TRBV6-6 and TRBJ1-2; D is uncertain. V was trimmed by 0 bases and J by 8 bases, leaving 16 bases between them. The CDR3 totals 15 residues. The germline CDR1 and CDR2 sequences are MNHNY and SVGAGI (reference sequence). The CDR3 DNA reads TGTGCCAGCAGTTACTCCCCGGCCCCGATAAACGGCTACACCTTC. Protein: CASSYSPAPINGYTF.

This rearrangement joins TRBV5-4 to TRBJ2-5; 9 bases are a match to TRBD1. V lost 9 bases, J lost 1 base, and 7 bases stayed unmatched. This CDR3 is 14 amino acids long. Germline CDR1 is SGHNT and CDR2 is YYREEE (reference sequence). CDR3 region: CANNRDRAQETQYF. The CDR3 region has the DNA TGTGCCAATAACCGGGACAGGGCCCAAGAGACCCAGTACTTC.

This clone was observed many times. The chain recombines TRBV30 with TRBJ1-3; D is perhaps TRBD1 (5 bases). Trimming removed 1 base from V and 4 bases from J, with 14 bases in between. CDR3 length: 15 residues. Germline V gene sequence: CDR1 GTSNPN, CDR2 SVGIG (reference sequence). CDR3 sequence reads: CAWSAFWGTGNTIYF. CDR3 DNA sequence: TGTGCCTGGAGTGCCTTCTGGGGCACAGGAAACACCATATATTTT.

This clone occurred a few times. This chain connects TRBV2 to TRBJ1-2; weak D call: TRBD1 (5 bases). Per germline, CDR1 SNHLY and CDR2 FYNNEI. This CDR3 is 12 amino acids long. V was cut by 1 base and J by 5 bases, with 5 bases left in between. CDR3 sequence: CASSEGQYGYTF. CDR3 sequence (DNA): TGTGCCAGCAGTGAAGGACAGTATGGCTACACCTTC.

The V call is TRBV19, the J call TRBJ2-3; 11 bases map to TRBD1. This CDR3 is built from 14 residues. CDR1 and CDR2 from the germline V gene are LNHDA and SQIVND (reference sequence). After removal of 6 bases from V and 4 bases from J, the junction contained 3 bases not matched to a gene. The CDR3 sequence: CASSLGQGADTQYF. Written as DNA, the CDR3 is TGTGCCAGTAGCTTGGGACAGGGGGCAGATACGCAGTATTTT.